This T cell receptor beta chain was captured by sequencing in a study of CD8+ T cells in alopecia areata. Regarding the study as a whole: Sequence data from scalp samples additionally include resident alphabeta T cells of normal skin.

The authors extracted RNA and reverse transcribed it into cDNA as the sequencing template. Clones were sequenced by immunoSEQ multiplex PCR, and TCRdb holds only the in-frame ones, with some missing. The sample includes about 270,000 clones, approximately 60% seen only once; the top ten take about 0.9%. Treatment described: oral pan-JAK inhibitor, 5-10 mg twice daily. For this clone: What it binds is not known.

CDR1 is SQVTM, CDR2 ANQGSEA, per germline. The V gene lost 6 bases and the J gene lost 4 bases, with 8 bases spanning the gap. The CDR3 contains 11 residues. The chain recombines TRBV29-1 with TRBJ2-3; D call uncertain. The receptor was derived from a human donor with alopecia areata. Sequences were derived from CD4+ T cells sorted from blood, sampled at week 52, from a patient treated with tofacitinib. This CDR3 reads CSVEKADTQYF. In DNA form, the CDR3 reads TGCAGCGTGGAAAAAGCAGATACGCAGTATTTT.